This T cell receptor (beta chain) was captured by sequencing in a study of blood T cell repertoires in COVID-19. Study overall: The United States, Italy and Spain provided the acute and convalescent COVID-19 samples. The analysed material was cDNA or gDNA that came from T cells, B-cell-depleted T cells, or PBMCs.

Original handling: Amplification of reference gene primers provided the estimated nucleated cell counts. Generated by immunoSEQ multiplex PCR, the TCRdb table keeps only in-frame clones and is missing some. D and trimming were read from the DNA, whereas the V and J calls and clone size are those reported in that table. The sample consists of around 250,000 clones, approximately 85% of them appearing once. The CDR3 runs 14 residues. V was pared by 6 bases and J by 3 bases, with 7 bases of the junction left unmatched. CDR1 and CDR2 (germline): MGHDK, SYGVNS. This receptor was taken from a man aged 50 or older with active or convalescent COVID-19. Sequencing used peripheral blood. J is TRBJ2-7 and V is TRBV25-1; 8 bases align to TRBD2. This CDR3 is CASSVGLAGYEQYF. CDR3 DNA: TGTGCCAGCAGCGTAGGACTAGCAGGCTACGAGCAGTACTTC.